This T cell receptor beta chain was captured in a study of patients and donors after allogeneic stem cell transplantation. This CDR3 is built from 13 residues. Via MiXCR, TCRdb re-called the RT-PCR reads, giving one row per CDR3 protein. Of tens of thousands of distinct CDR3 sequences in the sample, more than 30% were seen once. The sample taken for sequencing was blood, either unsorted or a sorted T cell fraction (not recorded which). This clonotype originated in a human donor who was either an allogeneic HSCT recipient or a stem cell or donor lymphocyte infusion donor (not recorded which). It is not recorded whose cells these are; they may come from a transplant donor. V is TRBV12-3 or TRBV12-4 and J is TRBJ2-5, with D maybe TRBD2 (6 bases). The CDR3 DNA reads TGTGCTAGCGTGCGGGGTTCTGGTGAGACCCAGTACTTC. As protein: CASVRGSGETQYF.